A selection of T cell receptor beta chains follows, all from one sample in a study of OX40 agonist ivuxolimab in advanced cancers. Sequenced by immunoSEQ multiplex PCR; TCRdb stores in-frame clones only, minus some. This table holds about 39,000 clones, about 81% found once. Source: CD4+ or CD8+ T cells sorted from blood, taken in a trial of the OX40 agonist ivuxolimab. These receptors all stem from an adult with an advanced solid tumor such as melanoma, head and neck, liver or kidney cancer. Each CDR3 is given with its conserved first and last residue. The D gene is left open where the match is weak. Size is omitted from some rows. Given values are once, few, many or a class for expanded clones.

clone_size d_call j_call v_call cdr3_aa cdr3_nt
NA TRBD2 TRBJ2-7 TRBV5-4 CASSAGLAGLEQYF TGTGCCAGCAGCGCGGGACTAGCGGGACTCGAGCAGTACTTC
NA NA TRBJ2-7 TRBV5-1 CASSADTYPYEQYF TGCGCCAGCAGCGCGGACACCTATCCCTACGAGCAGTACTTC
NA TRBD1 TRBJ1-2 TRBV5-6 CASSLGAGGPYGYTF TGTGCCAGCAGCTTGGGGGCAGGGGGCCCCTATGGCTACACCTTC
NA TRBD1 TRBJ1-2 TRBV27 CASSLDRDGLNYGYTF TGTGCCAGCAGTTTAGACAGGGATGGACTTAACTATGGCTACACCTTC
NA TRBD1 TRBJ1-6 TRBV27 CASSLDRGLGNSPLHF TGTGCCAGCAGTTTGGACAGGGGGCTGGGTAATTCACCCCTCCACTTT
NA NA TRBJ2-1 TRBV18 CASSPSSVSYNEQFF TGTGCCAGCTCACCCTCGAGTGTTTCCTACAATGAGCAGTTCTTC
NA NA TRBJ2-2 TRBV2 CASSDERTDTGELFF TGTGCCAGCAGTGACGAGAGGACGGACACCGGGGAGCTGTTTTTT
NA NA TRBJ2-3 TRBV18 CASSPGSTDTQYF TGTGCCAGCTCACCGGGAAGCACAGATACGCAGTATTTT
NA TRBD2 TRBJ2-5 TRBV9 CASSRQGTSGSMYF TGTGCCAGCAGCCGACAGGGGACTAGCGGGAGCATGTACTTC
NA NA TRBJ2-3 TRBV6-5 CASRAPGTDTQYF TGTGCCAGCAGGGCTCCAGGCACAGATACGCAGTATTTT
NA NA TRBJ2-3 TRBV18 CASSPPFSGFSTDTQYF TGTGCCAGCTCACCACCGTTTTCGGGATTTAGCACAGATACGCAGTATTTT
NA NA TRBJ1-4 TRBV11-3 CASSAQSTNEKLFF TGTGCCAGCAGCGCCCAAAGCACTAATGAAAAACTGTTTTTT
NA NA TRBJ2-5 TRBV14 CASSQLDEPQETQYF TGTGCCAGCAGCCAACTGGATGAACCCCAAGAGACCCAGTACTTC
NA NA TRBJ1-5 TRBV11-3 CASSFSSGGNQPQHF TGTGCCAGCAGCTTTTCCTCAGGGGGCAATCAGCCCCAGCATTTT
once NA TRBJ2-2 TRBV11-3 CASRKPRAGSGELFF TGTGCCAGCAGAAAACCCAGGGCCGGGTCCGGGGAGCTGTTTTTT
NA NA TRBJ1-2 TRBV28 CASSPEAGANYGYTF TGTGCCAGCAGTCCCGAAGCGGGGGCAAACTATGGCTACACCTTC
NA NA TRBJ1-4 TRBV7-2 CASRTGNLPGKKLFF TGTGCCAGCAGAACCGGGAACCTTCCAGGGAAAAAACTGTTTTTT
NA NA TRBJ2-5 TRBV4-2 CASSQQQTQETQYF TGTGCCAGCAGCCAACAACAGACTCAAGAGACCCAGTACTTC
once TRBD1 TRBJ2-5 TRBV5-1 CASSRDRDVETQYF TGCGCCAGCAGCCGGGACAGGGATGTAGAGACCCAGTACTTC
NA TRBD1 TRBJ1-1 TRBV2 CASRDRGPEAFF TGTGCCAGCAGAGACAGGGGGCCTGAAGCTTTCTTT
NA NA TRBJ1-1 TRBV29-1 CSVEGRGRGTEAFF TGCAGCGTTGAAGGCCGGGGTAGGGGCACTGAAGCTTTCTTT
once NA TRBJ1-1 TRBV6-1 CASESQGGNTEAFF TGTGCCAGCGAGAGTCAGGGTGGGAACACTGAAGCTTTCTTT
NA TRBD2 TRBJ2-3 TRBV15 CATSSFSGTSGYDTQYF TGTGCCACCAGCAGCTTCTCCGGGACTAGCGGATACGATACGCAGTATTTT
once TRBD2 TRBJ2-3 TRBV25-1 CASTKAGGDTQYF TGTGCCAGCACTAAAGCGGGAGGTGATACGCAGTATTTT
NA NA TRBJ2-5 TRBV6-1 CASSFTGFQETQYF TGTGCCAGCAGTTTTACAGGGTTCCAAGAGACCCAGTACTTC
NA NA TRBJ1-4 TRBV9 CASSAYGEKLFF TGTGCCAGCAGCGCCTACGGTGAAAAACTGTTTTTT
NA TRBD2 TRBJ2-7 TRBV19 CASSISGTYSYEQYF TGTGCCAGTAGTATTAGCGGGACTTACTCCTACGAGCAGTACTTC
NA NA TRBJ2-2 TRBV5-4 CASSIPRGTGELFF TGTGCCAGCAGCATCCCTCGGGGCACCGGGGAGCTGTTTTTT
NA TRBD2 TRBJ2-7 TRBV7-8 CASSLASGPQYF TGTGCCAGCAGCTTAGCTAGCGGGCCTCAGTACTTC
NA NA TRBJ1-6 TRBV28 CASASQGRGGSPLHF TGTGCCAGCGCCTCACAGGGAAGAGGAGGTTCACCCCTCCACTTT
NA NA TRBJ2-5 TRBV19 CASSMGTWLRGETQYF TGTGCCAGTAGTATGGGGACTTGGCTCCGGGGGGAGACCCAGTACTTC
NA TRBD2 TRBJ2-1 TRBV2 CASSDRGGVSYNEQFF TGTGCCAGCAGTGATCGCGGGGGGGTCTCCTACAATGAGCAGTTCTTC
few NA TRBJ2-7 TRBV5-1 CASSFTGSYEQYF TGCGCCAGCAGCTTCACAGGCTCCTACGAGCAGTACTTC
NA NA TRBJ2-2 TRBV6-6 CASTLMRGGTGELFF TGTGCCAGCACTCTAATGAGGGGAGGCACCGGGGAGCTGTTTTTT
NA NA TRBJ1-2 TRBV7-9 CASSLAVDLPYGYTF TGTGCCAGCAGCTTAGCGGTCGACCTCCCCTATGGCTACACCTTC
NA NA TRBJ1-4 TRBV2 CASSETGKNEKLFF TGTGCCAGCAGTGAAACAGGGAAGAATGAAAAACTGTTTTTT
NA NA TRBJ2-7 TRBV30 CAWGEADYEQYF TGTGCCTGGGGGGAGGCAGACTACGAGCAGTACTTC
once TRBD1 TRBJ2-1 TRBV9 CASSVDTGGGNEQFF TGTGCCAGCAGCGTAGACACAGGGGGTGGCAATGAGCAGTTCTTC
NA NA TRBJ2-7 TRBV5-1 CASSGGLGGEYEQYF TGTGCCAGCAGCGGTGGGCTGGGCGGTGAGTACGAGCAGTACTTC
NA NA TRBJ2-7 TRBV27 CASSKTGEVLSYEQYF TGTGCCAGCAGTAAAACAGGGGAGGTTTTATCCTACGAGCAGTACTTC
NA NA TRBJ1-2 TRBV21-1 CASSNYTCYDYGYTF NA
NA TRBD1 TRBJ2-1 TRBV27 CAGYPWAGTGGFNEQFF TGTGCCGGCTACCCGTGGGCCGGGACAGGGGGATTCAATGAGCAGTTCTTC
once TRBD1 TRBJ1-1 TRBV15 CATSRGQGRAFF TGTGCCACCAGCAGGGGACAGGGCCGAGCTTTCTTT